Listed below are T cell receptor beta chains from one sample, sequenced in a study of regulatory T cells in long-lasting Graves disease. MiXCR, applied by TCRdb to the multiplex PCR reads, yields one record per CDR3 protein. The table records roughly 380,000 distinct CDR3 sequences, 15% to 17% of them present only once. The sequencing used peripheral blood mononuclear cells (PBMCs), collected at new diagnosis, from a patient treated with antithyroid drugs. The receptors shown here come from a female donor with Graves disease. Both conserved end residues are part of each CDR3. D genes are given only for firm matches. Clone size is stated in some rows and not others, as once, few, many or a class when expanded.

>TRBJ1-1|TRBD1|many|TRBV11-1
TGTGCCAGCAGCTACCGACGGGACAGGGGATTGGACACTGAAGCTTTCTTT
CASSYRRDRGLDTEAFF
>TRBJ2-2|-|few|TRBV27
TGTGCCAGCAGTTTGATCTGGGCTCGGGGTCCTACCGGGGAGCTGTTTTTT
CASSLIWARGPTGELFF
>TRBJ1-5|-|many|TRBV6-1
TGTGCCAGCCGGGGTCGGGCGGATAGCAATCAGCCCCAGCATTTT
CASRGRADSNQPQHF
>TRBJ1-2|TRBD1|many|TRBV7-9
TGTGCCAGCAGCTCAGGGACAGGGGGCGGCTACACCTTC
CASSSGTGGGYTF
>TRBJ2-7|-|many|TRBV5-6
TGTGCCAGCAGCGGAGGACTTTCCCCCTACGAGCAGTACTTC
CASSGGLSPYEQYF
>TRBJ1-1|-|many|TRBV2
TGTGCCAGCAGTTCTAGGGGGGCCTCGAACGAAGCTTTCTTT
CASSSRGASNEAFF
>TRBJ1-1|-|many|TRBV6-2/TRBV6-3
TGTGCCAGCTCCTATCTCAGCGGGGGCGTCATGAACACTGAAGCTTTCTTT
CASSYLSGGVMNTEAFF
>TRBJ2-3|-|many|TRBV7-2
TGTGCCAGCAGCCTTCTGGCGGGACCGCGTATAGATACGCAGTATTTT
CASSLLAGPRIDTQYF
>TRBJ2-1|-|many|TRBV6-2/TRBV6-3
TGTGCCAGCAGTGAATACCGGGACTTCTACAATGAGCAGTTCTTC
CASSEYRDFYNEQFF
>TRBJ1-2|-|many|TRBV25-1
TGTGCCAGCAGTGATAGGGGGACCTATGGCTACACCTTC
CASSDRGTYGYTF
>TRBJ2-7|-|few|TRBV11-2
TGTGCCAGCAGCTACCTCTACAGCTCCTACGAGCAGTACTTC
CASSYLYSSYEQYF
>TRBJ1-2|-|-|TRBV7-2
TGTGCCATCAGCTCCTTGTCAGGGGACTCCTTCTATGGCTACACCTTC
CAISSLSGDSFYGYTF
>TRBJ1-3|-|-|TRBV28
TGTGCCAGCAGTTTACGTCCAGGGGCTGGAAACACCATATATTTT
CASSLRPGAGNTIYF
>TRBJ1-5|-|few|TRBV27
TGTGCCAGCAGACGGCAGGATAGCAATCAGCCCCAGCATTTT
CASRRQDSNQPQHF
>TRBJ2-2|TRBD1|few|TRBV7-9
TGTGCCAGCACCGGGCAGGGGGCAGGTACCGGGGAGCTGTTTTTT
CASTGQGAGTGELFF
>TRBJ1-2|TRBD1|many|TRBV29-1
TGCAGCGTTGATGCCGGACAGGGAAACTATGGCTACACCTTC
CSVDAGQGNYGYTF
>TRBJ2-3|-|many|TRBV12-3/TRBV12-4
TGTGCCAGCAGTTTATTCGGACCTGGCACAGATACGCAGTATTTT
CASSLFGPGTDTQYF
>TRBJ2-3|TRBD2|many|TRBV4-3
TGCGCCAGCAGCCAAGTGTTAGCGGGAGAATCCCCAGATACGCAGTATTTT
CASSQVLAGESPDTQYF
>TRBJ2-7|-|-|TRBV6-2/TRBV6-3
TGTGCCAGCAGGCTACTAGCAACGAGCTCCTACGAGCAGTACTTC
CASRLLATSSYEQYF
>TRBJ2-3|-|many|TRBV27
TGTGCCAGCAGTTTATCTGGAGCCGCAGATACGCAGTATTTT
CASSLSGAADTQYF
>TRBJ1-1|-|many|TRBV20-1
TGCAGTGCGAACACCCCAGGGGTAAGCACTGAAGCTTTCTTT
CSANTPGVSTEAFF
>TRBJ2-3|-|many|TRBV28
TGTGCCAGCAGTCCCTCTGGTTTAGCGGATACGGATACGCAGTATTTT
CASSPSGLADTDTQYF
>TRBJ2-4|-|many|TRBV5-1
TGCGCCAGCAGCTTGGTCGGCAGGGGCTTAGCCAAAAACATTCAGTACTTC
CASSLVGRGLAKNIQYF
>TRBJ1-5|-|many|TRBV6-1
TGTGCCAGCACTAAGAGACAGGTTGCCCAGCCCCAGCATTTT
CASTKRQVAQPQHF
>TRBJ2-5|TRBD1|-|TRBV7-2
TGTGCCAGCAGCCTATGGGATCCGGGACAGGGGAAAGAGACCCAGTACTTC
CASSLWDPGQGKETQYF
>TRBJ2-2|TRBD1|few|TRBV28
TGTGCCAGCAGTTTCCGGGACAGAGCCAGCGGGGAGCTGTTTTTT
CASSFRDRASGELFF
>TRBJ2-7|TRBD2|many|TRBV20-1
TGCAGTGCTATACGGGACGGGGGGTCCTACGAGCAGTACTTC
CSAIRDGGSYEQYF
>TRBJ2-7|-|many|TRBV6-2/TRBV6-3
TGTGCCAGCAGTAAACTGAGCTACGAGCAGTACTTC
CASSKLSYEQYF